This T cell receptor beta chain came from a study of response to subunit inactivated influenza vaccine. TCRdb re-analysed the RT-PCR reads in MiXCR, keeping a single row per CDR3 protein. The table includes 550,000 to 650,000 distinct CDR3 sequences, roughly 10% detected once. There are 14 residues in the CDR3. Germline V CDR1 and CDR2: LGHNA, YSLEER. The germline V and J ends were trimmed by 1 base and 5 bases, with 11 bases remaining between them. Regarding the study as a whole: Authors proposed each seasonal influenza vaccination draws in few new T cells.

This clonotype was detected many times. Its antigen is currently unknown. This TCR was recovered from a man aged 45-65 years who received an inactivated influenza vaccine. The V and J genes are TRBV4-3 and TRBJ1-2, with D possibly TRBD1 on 6 matching bases. The sequences come from PBMCs from blood, collected on the day of vaccination. For the CDR3, the DNA is TGCGCCAGCAGCCAAGTTCAAGGGGGGTATGGCTACACCTTC. Protein: CASSQVQGGYGYTF.